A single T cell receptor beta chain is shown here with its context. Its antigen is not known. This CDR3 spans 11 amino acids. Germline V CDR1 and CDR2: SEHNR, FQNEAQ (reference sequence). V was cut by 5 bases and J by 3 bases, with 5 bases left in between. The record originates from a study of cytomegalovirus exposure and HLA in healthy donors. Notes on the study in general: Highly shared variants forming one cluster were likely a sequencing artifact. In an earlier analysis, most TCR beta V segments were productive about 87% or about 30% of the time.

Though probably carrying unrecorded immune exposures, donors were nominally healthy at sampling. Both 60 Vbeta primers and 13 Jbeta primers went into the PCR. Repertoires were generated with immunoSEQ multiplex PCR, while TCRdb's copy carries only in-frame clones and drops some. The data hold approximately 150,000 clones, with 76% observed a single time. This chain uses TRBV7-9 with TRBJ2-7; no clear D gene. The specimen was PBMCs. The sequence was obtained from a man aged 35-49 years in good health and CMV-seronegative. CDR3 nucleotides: TGTGCCAGCAGCCCAGGCTACGAGCAGTACTTC. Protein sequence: CASSPGYEQYF.